A selection of T cell receptor beta chains follows, all from one sample in a study of T cell changes during pregnancy in multiple sclerosis. The assay was immunoSEQ multiplex PCR, and TCRdb's table has in-frame clones only and misses some. The data hold approximately 88,000 clones, with about 95% observed a single time. Sequences were derived from peripheral blood, sampled in the second trimester of pregnancy. These receptors were collected from a female donor with multiple sclerosis, enrolled in a pregnancy study. Both conserved end residues are part of each CDR3. A D gene is named only where the DNA matches it firmly. A clone size is listed for some rows: how often the clone was seen (once, few, many), or a class if it is expanded.

TRBV5-6	.	TRBJ1-1	TRBD1	TGTGCCAGCAGCTTGAACAGGGGCCGCACTGAAGCTTTCTTT	CASSLNRGRTEAFF
TRBV10-3	.	TRBJ2-1	TRBD2	TGTGCCATCAGTGAGTCGGCAGCGGGGGCCTACAATGAGCAGTTCTTC	CAISESAAGAYNEQFF
TRBV28	.	TRBJ2-1	.	TGTGCCAGCAGCCCCGCAGAGGAGCGTCAGGGGCAGTTCTTC	CASSPAEERQGQFF
TRBV7-3	.	TRBJ1-1	TRBD1	TGTGCCAGCAGCCATGCAGGGGGGATGAACACTGAAGCTTTCTTT	CASSHAGGMNTEAFF
TRBV5-4	.	TRBJ2-2	.	TGTGCCAGCAGCGGGCCGGGACAGAACACCGGGGAGCTGTTTTTT	CASSGPGQNTGELFF
TRBV9	.	TRBJ2-7	.	TGTGCCAGCAGCCCTCCCTCCTACGAGCAGTACTTC	CASSPPSYEQYF
TRBV5-4	.	TRBJ2-7	.	TGTGCCAGCAGCTTGGGGTCCCGGTTGGACGAGCAGTACTTC	CASSLGSRLDEQYF
TRBV19	.	TRBJ1-1	.	TGTGCCAGTAGTATAGGGACAGTGAACACTGAAGCTTTCTTT	CASSIGTVNTEAFF
TRBV6-5	.	TRBJ1-2	.	TGTGCCAGCAGCCGCGTACTGGGGCAATTCTATGGCTACACCTTC	CASSRVLGQFYGYTF
TRBV28	.	TRBJ1-1	.	TGTGCCAGCAGTATGGGCAGGTGGACTGAAGCTTTCTTT	CASSMGRWTEAFF
TRBV28	.	TRBJ1-2	TRBD1	TGTGCCAGCAGGACGCAGGGGGAGCTTTATGGCTACACCTTC	CASRTQGELYGYTF
TRBV5-1	once	TRBJ2-1	TRBD2	TGCGCCAGCAGCTTGTCTAGCGGGAACCAATACAATGAGCAGTTCTTC	CASSLSSGNQYNEQFF
TRBV11-2	.	TRBJ2-7	.	TGTGCCAGCAGCTCGGGACATCTCTACGAGCAGTACTTC	CASSSGHLYEQYF
TRBV6-1	.	TRBJ2-4	TRBD1	TGTGCCAGCAGTGTGGGCAGGGGGATCGTTCTAACCAAAAACATTCAGTACTTC	CASSVGRGIVLTKNIQYF
TRBV5-1	.	TRBJ2-1	.	TGCGCCAGCAGCTTCTCAGCCTACAATGAGCAGTTCTTC	CASSFSAYNEQFF
TRBV27	.	TRBJ1-2	.	TGTGCCAGCAGGGCAGGTTCCCTAAACTATGGCTACACCTTC	CASRAGSLNYGYTF
TRBV6-6	.	TRBJ2-7	.	TGTGCCAGCAGTTATAAGAGTTTACGCGAGCAGTACTTC	CASSYKSLREQYF
TRBV5-8	.	TRBJ1-1	.	TGTGCCAGCAGCTTGGGATTCGGGGGCACTGAAGCTTTCTTT	CASSLGFGGTEAFF